These 19 T cell receptor beta chains originate from one sample sequenced in a study of T cell responses to AZD1222 COVID-19 vaccine. The data were produced by immunoSEQ multiplex PCR, yet TCRdb's version contains in-frame clones alone and is incomplete. The sample lists 84,000 or so clones; approximately 83% were seen once. Sample: peripheral blood, taken on day 0 of AZD1222 vaccination. These receptors were collected from an adult in good health.

The genes are TRBV19 and TRBJ1-5, with 8 bases lining up with TRBD1. V lost 5 bases and J lost 0; bases outside the gene matches: 3. Germline values: CDR1 LNHDA, CDR2 SQIVND (reference sequence). The CDR3 runs to 15 residues. The CDR3 DNA reads TGTGCCAGTAGTTCCGGGACAGGTAGCAATCAGCCCCAGCATTTT. This codes for CASSSGTGSNQPQHF.

The chain recombines TRBV25-1 with TRBJ1-2; D not resolved. Trimming stripped 5 bases from V and 3 bases from J, with 16 bases between. Germline V lookup: CDR1 MGHDK, CDR2 SYGVNS. This CDR3 has 15 amino acids. CDR3 amino acids: CASSPLGQSYYGYTF. In DNA, the CDR3 is TGTGCCAGCAGTCCCCTCGGGCAGAGCTACTATGGCTACACCTTC.

The chain carries TRBV19 and TRBJ2-5; D is perhaps TRBD1 (6 bases). Germline V CDR1 and CDR2: LNHDA, SQIVND (reference sequence). The CDR3 runs 12 residues. V lost 10 bases, J lost 0 bases, and 9 bases lay in between. DNA of the CDR3: TGTGCCACCACAGGGTACCAAGAGACCCAGTACTTC. Translation gives CATTGYQETQYF.

The chain links TRBV6-5 to TRBJ2-3; D ambiguous. Looked up from germline, CDR1 is MNHEY and CDR2 is SVGAGI. V was cut by 6 bases and J by 5 bases, with 12 bases left in between. The CDR3 is made up of 13 amino acids. In DNA form, the CDR3 reads TGTGCCAGCAGCCTCCGTTCCGGAGATACGCAGTATTTT. Its translation: CASSLRSGDTQYF.

This sequence joins TRBV2 and TRBJ2-7; TRBD2 might be the D (5 bases). The length of the CDR3 is 13 residues. The germline CDR1 and CDR2 sequences are SNHLY and FYNNEI. V was shortened by 8 bases and J by 2 bases, with 13 bases between the two germline ends. CDR3: CASSRQEAYEQYF. The CDR3 coding sequence is TGTGCCAGCTCGAGGCAGGAGGCCTACGAGCAGTACTTC.

The V call is TRBV15, the J call TRBJ2-5, with D possibly matching TRBD1 (5 bases). This CDR3 contains 15 residues. V was trimmed by 5 bases and J by 4 bases, leaving 17 bases between them. Germline CDR1 is LNHNV and CDR2 is YYDKDF (reference sequence). As DNA, the CDR3 is TGTGCCACCAGCGTAGATCAGGGAAGTGGAGAGACCCAGTACTTC. Encoded protein: CATSVDQGSGETQYF.

The CDR3 DNA is TGTGCCAGCAGCTTGGGACTCCCCGGCGAGCAGTTCTTC. It specifies CASSLGLPGEQFF. The chain links TRBV5-4 to TRBJ2-1; D not resolved. The CDR3 length is 13 residues. V was shortened by 0 bases and J by 10 bases, with 11 bases between the two germline ends. Germline lookup yields CDR1 SGHNT and CDR2 YYREEE (reference sequence).

V and J are TRBV7-2 and TRBJ2-3, with no clear D. CDR1 SGHTA and CDR2 FQGNSA come from the germline V gene. The CDR3 spans 16 residues. V was cut by 1 base and J by 2 bases, with 13 bases left in between. The CDR3 sequence: CASSLVVGAFTDTQYF. The DNA of the CDR3 is TGTGCCAGCAGCTTAGTGGTAGGAGCCTTCACAGATACGCAGTATTTT.

The table lists this clone with a count of one. The rearrangement links TRBV3-1 (or the pseudogene TRBV3-2) to TRBJ2-7; 9 bases align to TRBD2. The CDR3 length is 13 residues. The V segment lost 4 bases and the J segment 3 bases; nucleotides outside the gene matches: 1. In germline, CDR1 is LGHDT, CDR2 YNNKEL (reference sequence). CDR3 DNA: TGTGCCAGCAGCCTACTAGCGGGCTACGAGCAGTACTTC. This encodes CASSLLAGYEQYF.

This clone was found once. The gene calls are TRBV28 and TRBJ2-2; D not resolved. Germline V lookup: CDR1 MDHEN, CDR2 SYDVKM. This CDR3 region has 11 residues. The V end was cut by 5 bases, the J end by 3 bases, with 1 base between. The CDR3 bases are TGTGCCAGCAGTCACACCGGGGAGCTGTTTTTT. Protein sequence: CASSHTGELFF.

This clone was seen just once. V usage is TRBV7-9 and J usage is TRBJ2-7, with D perhaps matching TRBD2 (5 bases). This CDR3 has 14 amino acids. Germline CDR1 reads SEHNR; CDR2 reads FQNEAQ (reference sequence). Trimming removed 1 base at V and 0 bases at J, with 7 bases between. This chain's CDR3 is CASSLVGDSYEQYF. The CDR3 DNA reads as TGTGCCAGCAGCTTAGTGGGAGACTCCTACGAGCAGTACTTC. The entire variable domain, with the rest obtained from reference TRBV7-9 and TRBJ2-7, is as follows: DTGVSQNPRHKITKRGQNVTFRCDPISEHNRLYWYRQTLGQGPEFLTYFQNEAQLEKSRLLSDRFSAERPKGSFSTLEIQRTEQGDSAMYLCASSLVGDSYEQYFGPGTRLTVT.

This clone was counted once. In DNA form, the CDR3 reads TGTGCCAGCAGCTTAGGAACATTCCAAGAGACCCAGTACTTC. Its translation is CASSLGTFQETQYF. The V and J genes are TRBV7-6 and TRBJ2-5; D is ambiguous. The V gene's germline CDR1 is SGHVS and CDR2 FNYEAQ. V lost 1 base and J lost 1, with 7 bases in between. The CDR3 is 14 amino acids.

The chain is built from TRBV25-1 and TRBJ2-1, with D maybe TRBD1 (5 bases). From germline, CDR1 is MGHDK and CDR2 SYGVNS. The CDR3 extends over 14 amino acids. V was cut by 8 bases and J by 3 bases, with 14 bases left in between. The CDR3 sequence: CASARREGYNEQFF. DNA of the CDR3: TGTGCCAGCGCTCGCAGGGAAGGCTACAATGAGCAGTTCTTC.

The J gene is TRBJ2-7, the V gene TRBV25-1, with unresolved D. V lost 1 base, J lost 7 bases, and 11 bases lay in between. This CDR3 region has 13 residues. Germline loops: CDR1 MGHDK, CDR2 SYGVNS. For the CDR3, the DNA is TGTGCCAGCAGTGAATTAGTCAGATCGGAGCAGTACTTC. Encoded protein: CASSELVRSEQYF.

The chain has TRBV27 and TRBJ1-2, with D tentatively TRBD1 (5 bases). Germline CDR1 and CDR2: MNHEY and SMNVEV (reference sequence). This CDR3 has 13 amino acids. Trimming stripped 5 bases from V and 4 bases from J, with 11 bases between. This CDR3 is CASSNWGVYGYTF. In DNA form, the CDR3 reads TGTGCCAGCAGTAACTGGGGCGTCTATGGCTACACCTTC.

The rearrangement joins TRBV28 to TRBJ2-2, with 9 positions matching TRBD1. V trimming: 6 bases; J trimming: 8 bases; junction bases outside the gene matches: 10. CDR3 length: 15 residues. Germline CDR1 and CDR2: MDHEN and SYDVKM. The DNA of the CDR3 is TGTGCCAGCAGCCCTAGGGACAGGGTCGCGGGGGAGCTGTTTTTT. This gives the protein CASSPRDRVAGELFF.

The chain couples TRBV7-2 to TRBJ2-1; D is possibly TRBD1 or TRBD2 (6 bases each). Germline-derived CDR1 and CDR2 are SGHTA and FQGNSA. Trimming took off 5 bases at V and 5 bases at J, with 13 bases between the two ends. The CDR3 has 14 amino acids. CDR3 region: CASSHRRGDNEQFF. CDR3 nucleotides: TGTGCCAGCAGCCACAGGAGGGGGGACAATGAGCAGTTCTTC.

The chain recombines TRBV4-1 with TRBJ1-3; D not certain. This CDR3 contains 14 residues. In germline, CDR1 is MGHRA, CDR2 YSYEKL. V was clipped by 4 bases and J by 0 bases, with 7 bases between them. Here the CDR3 DNA reads TGCGCCAGCAGCCTTAGGGACTCTGGAAACACCATATATTTT. It is translated as CASSLRDSGNTIYF.

V and J are TRBV5-5 and TRBJ1-6, with D possibly being TRBD1 (6 bases). V dropped 2 bases and J dropped 0 bases, with 12 bases sitting between them. CDR1 and CDR2 from the germline V gene are SGHKS and YYEKEE (reference sequence). The CDR3 is made up of 17 amino acids. The CDR3, as DNA: TGTGCCAGCAGCTTCAGGGGAACGGGCTCCTATAATTCACCCCTCCACTTT. Its translation: CASSFRGTGSYNSPLHF.